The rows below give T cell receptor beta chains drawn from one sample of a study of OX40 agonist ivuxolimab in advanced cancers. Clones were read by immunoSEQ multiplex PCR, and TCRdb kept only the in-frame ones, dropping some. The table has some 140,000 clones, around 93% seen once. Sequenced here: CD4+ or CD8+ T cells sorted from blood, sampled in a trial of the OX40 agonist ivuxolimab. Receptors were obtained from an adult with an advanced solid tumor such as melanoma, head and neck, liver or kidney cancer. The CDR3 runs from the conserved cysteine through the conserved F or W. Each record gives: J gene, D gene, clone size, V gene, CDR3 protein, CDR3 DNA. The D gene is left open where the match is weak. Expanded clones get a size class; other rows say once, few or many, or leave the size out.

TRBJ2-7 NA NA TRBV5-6 CASSWTPTYEQYF TGTGCCAGCAGCTGGACACCCACCTACGAGCAGTACTTC
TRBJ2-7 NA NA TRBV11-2 CASSLDTHEQYF TGTGCCAGCAGCCTGGACACGCACGAGCAGTACTTC
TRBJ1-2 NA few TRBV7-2 CASSFTGYGGYTF TGTGCCAGCAGCTTTACAGGGTATGGGGGCTACACCTTC
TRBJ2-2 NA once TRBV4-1 CASSQDSRVTGELFF TGCGCCAGCAGCCAAGATAGTAGGGTGACCGGGGAGCTGTTTTTT
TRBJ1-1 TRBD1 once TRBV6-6 CASSATGGGNTEAFF TGTGCCAGCAGTGCGACAGGGGGGGGGAACACTGAAGCTTTCTTT
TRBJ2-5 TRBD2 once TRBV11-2 CASSFGLAGGLETQYF TGTGCCAGCAGCTTCGGACTAGCGGGAGGGTTAGAGACCCAGTACTTC
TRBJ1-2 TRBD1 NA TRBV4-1 CASRRDPGQNNYGYTF TGCGCCAGCAGACGAGACCCGGGACAGAATAACTATGGCTACACCTTC
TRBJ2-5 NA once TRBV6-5 CASSRELQETQYF TGTGCCAGCTCCCGGGAACTTCAAGAGACCCAGTACTTC
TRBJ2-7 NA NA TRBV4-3 CASSRSGDSYEQYF TGCGCCAGCAGCCGTTCAGGGGACTCCTACGAGCAGTACTTC
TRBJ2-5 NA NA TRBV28 CASSQETQYF TGTGCCAGCAGCCAAGAGACCCAGTACTTC
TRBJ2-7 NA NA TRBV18 CASSPRDTYEQYF TGTGCCAGCTCACCCCGGGACACCTACGAGCAGTACTTC
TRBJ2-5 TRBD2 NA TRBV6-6 CASRTLGGAEWAQYF TGTGCCAGCAGAACGCTCGGGGGGGCCGAGTGGGCCCAGTACTTC
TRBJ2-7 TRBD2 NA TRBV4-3 CASSQDRAGGPRLSYEQYF TGCGCCAGCAGCCAAGATCGGGCGGGGGGGCCCAGACTCTCCTACGAGCAGTACTTC
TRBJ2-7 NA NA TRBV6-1 CASSGQTVPYEQYF TGTGCCAGCAGTGGGCAGACAGTACCCTACGAGCAGTACTTC
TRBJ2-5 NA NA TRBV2 CASSRPRDWKQETQYF TGTGCCAGCAGCCGCCCACGGGACTGGAAACAAGAGACCCAGTACTTC
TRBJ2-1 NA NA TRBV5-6 CASSFYSYNEQFF TGTGCCAGCAGCTTCTACTCCTACAATGAGCAGTTCTTC
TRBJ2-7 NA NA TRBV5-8 CASSQALTGAPGEQYF TGCGCCAGCAGCCAGGCACTGACAGGCGCCCCAGGCGAGCAGTACTTC
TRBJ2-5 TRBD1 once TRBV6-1 CASSRQGAWLETQYF TGTGCCAGCTCTCGGCAGGGGGCCTGGTTGGAGACCCAGTACTTC
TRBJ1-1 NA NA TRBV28 CASSPWTLTNTEAFF TGTGCCAGCAGTCCCTGGACACTAACGAACACTGAAGCTTTCTTT
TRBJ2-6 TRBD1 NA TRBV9 CASSVALRTGGYSGANVLTF TGTGCCAGCAGCGTAGCTCTCAGGACAGGGGGTTACTCTGGGGCCAACGTCCTGACTTTC
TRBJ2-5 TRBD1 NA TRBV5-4 CASSYATGGAVETQYF TGTGCCAGCAGCTACGCTACAGGGGGCGCGGTTGAGACCCAGTACTTC
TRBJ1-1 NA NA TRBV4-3 CASSQARVWGTEAFF TGCGCCAGCAGCCAAGCACGGGTATGGGGGACTGAAGCTTTCTTT
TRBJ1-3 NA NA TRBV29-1 CSVEDTGSGNTIYF TGCAGCGTTGAAGATACAGGCTCTGGAAACACCATATATTTT
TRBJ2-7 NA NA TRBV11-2 CASSFPSYEQYF TGTGCCAGCAGCTTCCCTTCCTACGAGCAGTACTTC
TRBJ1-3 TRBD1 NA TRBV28 CASMGAQGFSGNTIYF TGTGCCAGCATGGGGGCACAGGGGTTCTCTGGAAACACCATATATTTT
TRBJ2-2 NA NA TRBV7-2 CASSLWVGPTGELFF TGTGCCAGCAGCTTATGGGTAGGCCCGACAGGGGAGCTGTTTTTT
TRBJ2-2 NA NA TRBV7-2 CASSLGGVTGELFF TGTGCCAGCAGCTTGGGCGGGGTTACCGGGGAGCTGTTTTTT
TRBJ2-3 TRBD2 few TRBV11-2 CASSSLAGISTDTQYF TGTGCCAGCAGCTCATTAGCGGGGATTAGCACAGATACGCAGTATTTT
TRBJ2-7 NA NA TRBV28 CASSLGQGPYF TGTGCCAGCAGTTTAGGGCAGGGACCCTACTTC